A selection of T cell receptor beta chains follows, all from one sample in a study of blood T cell repertoires in COVID-19. Produced via immunoSEQ multiplex PCR; TCRdb's table is partial and in-frame only. Of 300,000 or so clones listed, approximately 82% are singletons. The sequenced material came from peripheral blood. The receptors shown here come from a woman aged 50 to 60 with acute or convalescent COVID-19. The CDR3 runs from the conserved cysteine through the conserved F or W. The D gene is left open where the match is weak. For some rows the clone size is stated as once, few or many, or as a class when expanded; others skip it.

D	V	size	J	DNA	CDR3
NA	TRBV2	NA	TRBJ1-6	TGTGCCAGCAGTGAAGCGCTTCTTGACGTGAGGAATTCACCCCTCCACTTT	CASSEALLDVRNSPLHF
NA	TRBV27	NA	TRBJ1-1	TGTGCCAGCAGCCCAGGTTTGAGCAAGGCTTTCTTT	CASSPGLSKAFF
NA	TRBV7-2	NA	TRBJ2-1	TGTGCCAGCAGCTTCCACACTGACTCGGGGCAGTTCTTC	CASSFHTDSGQFF
TRBD1	TRBV5-1	NA	TRBJ1-1	TGCGCCAGCAGACAGACAGGGGTCACTGAAGCTTTCTTT	CASRQTGVTEAFF
TRBD2	TRBV12-3/TRBV12-4	NA	TRBJ2-7	TGTGCCAGCAGTTCCCGGCGGGGGGAGCAGTACTTC	CASSSRRGEQYF
NA	TRBV3-1/TRBV3-2	NA	TRBJ2-2	TGTGCCAGCAGCCCCCTGGTGGCTACCACCGGGGATCTGTTTTTT	CASSPLVATTGDLFF
TRBD2	TRBV2	NA	TRBJ2-1	TGTGCCAGCAGGGGGACTAGCGGGAGCCACAATGAGCAGTTCTTC	CASRGTSGSHNEQFF
TRBD1	TRBV6-2/TRBV6-3	NA	TRBJ2-1	TGTGCCAGCAGTTCGTACGGGACAGGGGGGGACAATGAGCAGTTCTTC	CASSSYGTGGDNEQFF
TRBD1	TRBV6-6	NA	TRBJ1-1	TGTGCCAGCAGTACAGGGGACAGTACTGAAGCTTTCTTT	CASSTGDSTEAFF
NA	TRBV10-3	NA	TRBJ1-1	TGTGCCATCAGTGAGTCGGCAGGGAAAACTGAAGCTTTCTTT	CAISESAGKTEAFF
TRBD2	TRBV6-2/TRBV6-3	NA	TRBJ2-1	TGTGCCAGCAGTTACGGACTAGAGGATGAGCAGTTCTTC	CASSYGLEDEQFF
TRBD1	TRBV19	NA	TRBJ1-2	TGTGCCAGTAGTATTGAGGGACAGGGCAGTGGCTACACCTTC	CASSIEGQGSGYTF
NA	TRBV6-2/TRBV6-3	NA	TRBJ2-3	TGTGCCAGCAGCGAAGGTAGCGGATTCACAGATACGCAGTATTTT	CASSEGSGFTDTQYF
TRBD1	TRBV7-3	NA	TRBJ2-7	TGTGCCAGCAGCACCGGGACAGGGGACGAGCAGTACTTC	CASSTGTGDEQYF
NA	TRBV30	NA	TRBJ1-6	TGTGCCTGGACGTCAGACTCCTATAATTCACCCCTCCACTTT	CAWTSDSYNSPLHF
NA	TRBV12-3/TRBV12-4	NA	TRBJ2-3	TGTGCCAGCAGTTTAGGGGGCATAAATACGCAGTATTTT	CASSLGGINTQYF
NA	TRBV7-8	once	TRBJ2-3	TGTGCCAGCAGCCTCCTAACAGATACGCAGTATTTT	CASSLLTDTQYF
NA	TRBV28	NA	TRBJ2-5	TGTGCCAGCAGACCCTTGACGGGCCAAGAGACCCAGTACTTC	CASRPLTGQETQYF
TRBD1	TRBV6-5	NA	TRBJ1-1	TGTGCCAGCAGTTACAACAGGGGGTTCGGGGCTTTCTTT	CASSYNRGFGAFF
NA	TRBV5-1	NA	TRBJ1-6	TGCGCCAGCAGCTTAAGGGCAGGGGAAGGTTCACCCCTCCACTTT	CASSLRAGEGSPLHF
NA	TRBV3-1/TRBV3-2	NA	TRBJ2-5	TGTGCCAGCAGCTCCCCCGGCAGGGGAGAACAGACCCAGTACTTC	CASSSPGRGEQTQYF
NA	TRBV29-1	NA	TRBJ1-1	TGCAGCGTTGAACCGGGTGAGGGCACTGAAGCTTTCTTT	CSVEPGEGTEAFF
TRBD2	TRBV7-2	NA	TRBJ2-3	TGTGCCAGCAGCTTTCTAGCGGGTACAGATACGCAGTATTTT	CASSFLAGTDTQYF
NA	TRBV20-1	NA	TRBJ2-3	TGCAGTGCTAGTGCAGGGCTCACAGATACGCAGTATTTT	CSASAGLTDTQYF
NA	TRBV10-3	NA	TRBJ2-2	TGTGCCATCAGTGACGGGGCGGGGTCCAGACAGCGTTCCGGGGAGCTGTTTTTT	CAISDGAGSRQRSGELFF
NA	TRBV7-8	NA	TRBJ2-7	TGTGCCAGCAGCTTAGTTACTGGGGCAAGGGTCGAGCAGTACTTC	CASSLVTGARVEQYF
NA	TRBV28	NA	TRBJ1-2	TGTGCCAGCAGCTCCGTGGAGTTAGGCTACACCTTC	CASSSVELGYTF
NA	TRBV4-3	NA	TRBJ2-1	TGCGCCAGCAGCCCCTCAGATTCCCCCGGGACTCCCTCCTACAATGAGCAGTTCTTC	CASSPSDSPGTPSYNEQFF
NA	TRBV7-9	NA	TRBJ1-1	TGTGCCAGCAGCTTAGACGGTTACACTGAAGCTTTCTTT	CASSLDGYTEAFF
TRBD2	TRBV5-1	NA	TRBJ2-5	TGCGCCAGCAGCTTGGACCCCCAAGCGGGGGAGACCCAGTACTTC	CASSLDPQAGETQYF
NA	TRBV3-1/TRBV3-2	NA	TRBJ2-5	TGTGCCAGCAGCCTTCGGGACTTCCAAGAGACCCAGTACTTC	CASSLRDFQETQYF
TRBD2	TRBV7-2	NA	TRBJ2-3	TGTGCCAGGGGGGGGTGTGCTAGCACAGATACGCAGTATTTT	CARGGCASTDTQYF
TRBD1	TRBV24-1	NA	TRBJ2-2	TGTGCCACCAGTGATTCCGGGACAGGGACCGGGGAGCTGTTTTTT	CATSDSGTGTGELFF
TRBD1	TRBV4-1	NA	TRBJ2-3	TGCGCCAGCAGCCAAGAGATGGACAGGGTTTACACAGATACGCAGTATTTT	CASSQEMDRVYTDTQYF
NA	TRBV7-6	NA	TRBJ2-5	TGTGCCAGCAGCCCGACAGTGGTTGAAGAGACCCAGTACTTC	CASSPTVVEETQYF
NA	TRBV4-1	NA	TRBJ2-7	TGCGCCAGCAGCCAAGGACGGGTCGGAGGGGACGAGCAGTACTTC	CASSQGRVGGDEQYF
TRBD2	TRBV7-2	NA	TRBJ2-6	TGTGCCAGCAGCTGGACTAGCGGGGGGGCTGGGGCCAACGTCCTGACTTTC	CASSWTSGGAGANVLTF
NA	TRBV2	NA	TRBJ1-6	TGTGCCAGCAGTGAAGTGGATGAGCGTTCACCCCTCCACTTT	CASSEVDERSPLHF
TRBD2	TRBV7-3	few	TRBJ2-1	TGTGCCAGCAGCACCGGACTAGCGGGAGATGAGCAGTTCTTC	CASSTGLAGDEQFF
NA	TRBV2	NA	TRBJ2-3	TGTGCCAGCAGTGAAGGCCCGAACGGAGATACGCAGTATTTT	CASSEGPNGDTQYF
TRBD1	TRBV2	once	TRBJ1-2	TGTGCCAGCAGTTTTACAGGGGTCGGAGGCTACACCTTC	CASSFTGVGGYTF
NA	TRBV30	NA	TRBJ2-5	TGTGCCTGGACGTCGGGATTGGAAGAGACCCAGTACTTC	CAWTSGLEETQYF